These T cell receptor beta chains were read from a single sample in a study of T cell responses to AZD1222 COVID-19 vaccine. Some clones are missing from TCRdb's copy, which holds only in-frame ones; the method was immunoSEQ multiplex PCR. Of about 140,000 clones in the sample, roughly 89% were seen once. The sequenced sample was peripheral blood, obtained on day 0 of AZD1222 vaccination. These receptors all stem from an adult in good health. CDR3s leave out the opening cysteine and the closing phenylalanine or tryptophan. D genes are given only for firm matches.

d_call | j_call | v_call | cdr3_aa
. | TRBJ1-2 | TRBV15 | ATSRENGYGYT
TRBD1 | TRBJ1-2 | TRBV7-9 | ASSRGTGGDYGYT
TRBD1 | TRBJ1-2 | TRBV19 | ASTSPEAGGYYGYT
. | TRBJ1-2 | TRBV18 | ASSLSTVGGGTRSYT
. | TRBJ1-1 | TRBV7-9 | ASSFGRANTEAF
. | TRBJ1-2 | TRBV25-1 | ASSDRVIIGYT
TRBD1 | TRBJ2-1 | TRBV28 | ASSLLGDRVYNEQF
. | TRBJ2-6 | TRBV5-4 | ATTFGGGAGANVLT
. | TRBJ1-5 | TRBV16 | ASSQGENQPQH
. | TRBJ2-7 | TRBV28 | ASRPDRTITSYEQY
. | TRBJ2-7 | TRBV2 | ASIAWLGINEQY
. | TRBJ1-2 | TRBV4-1 | ASSPIYRNSGYGYT
TRBD1 | TRBJ1-2 | TRBV27 | ASSLTGGYGYT
TRBD1 | TRBJ2-7 | TRBV14 | ASSRTGITYEQY
. | TRBJ1-5 | TRBV7-9 | ASSLENSYNQPQH
. | TRBJ1-3 | TRBV5-1 | ASSRDIGGTGNTIY
TRBD1 | TRBJ1-4 | TRBV19 | ASSMGQRNEKLF
TRBD1 | TRBJ1-1 | TRBV5-1 | ASSPGGASLTEAF
TRBD1 | TRBJ2-4 | TRBV20-1 | SASADRASVDIQY
. | TRBJ2-2 | TRBV6-5 | ASSPAGVDGELF
. | TRBJ2-5 | TRBV7-9 | ASSFPEGNQETQY
. | TRBJ2-2 | TRBV5-1 | ASNTETVNTGELF
. | TRBJ1-1 | TRBV4-1 | ASSQSMVGLSEAF
. | TRBJ1-5 | TRBV28 | ASSEITGNQPQH
. | TRBJ1-1 | TRBV6-5 | ASSYMDTEAF
. | TRBJ2-5 | TRBV4-1 | ASSQGRVETQY
TRBD1 | TRBJ1-2 | TRBV29-1 | SVVSGGANYGYT
TRBD1 | TRBJ2-7 | TRBV7-2 | ASSFDRDNSYEQY
TRBD2 | TRBJ2-7 | TRBV7-2 | ASSYLAGPSYEQY
. | TRBJ1-3 | TRBV3-1/TRBV3-2 | ASSPPMGGGNTIY
. | TRBJ2-5 | TRBV5-1 | ATRYGQGMGETQY
. | TRBJ1-1 | TRBV10-2 | ASSDGQPEAF
. | TRBJ2-1 | TRBV27 | ASSYGLNEQF
. | TRBJ1-4 | TRBV28 | ASSPPQGSANEKLF
. | TRBJ2-3 | TRBV27 | ASSLSQSRADTQY
. | TRBJ2-5 | TRBV19 | ASSFSENQETQY
. | TRBJ2-7 | TRBV7-9 | ASGGFYEQY
. | TRBJ2-5 | TRBV27 | ASSPVLNSETQY
. | TRBJ2-7 | TRBV6-5 | ASSYSVGSYEQY
TRBD1 | TRBJ2-7 | TRBV28 | ASSDRRIGQGAYEQY
. | TRBJ2-3 | TRBV19 | ASTGGGGTDTQY
. | TRBJ2-3 | TRBV11-1 | ASSPYSPGSTDTQY
. | TRBJ2-6 | TRBV27 | ASSASGANVLT
. | TRBJ2-7 | TRBV29-1 | SVDTSPRTAEQY
. | TRBJ2-1 | TRBV19 | ASSSGALGNNEQF
. | TRBJ2-2 | TRBV7-2 | ASSINRVTGELF
. | TRBJ1-6 | TRBV5-6 | ASSLWGAWNSPLH
. | TRBJ1-4 | TRBV28 | ASSSNRVATNEKLF
TRBD2 | TRBJ2-1 | TRBV9 | ASSVAQAGGSYNEQF
. | TRBJ1-1 | TRBV25-1 | ASADTEAF
TRBD2 | TRBJ2-3 | TRBV28 | ASSSQAGGVTDTQY